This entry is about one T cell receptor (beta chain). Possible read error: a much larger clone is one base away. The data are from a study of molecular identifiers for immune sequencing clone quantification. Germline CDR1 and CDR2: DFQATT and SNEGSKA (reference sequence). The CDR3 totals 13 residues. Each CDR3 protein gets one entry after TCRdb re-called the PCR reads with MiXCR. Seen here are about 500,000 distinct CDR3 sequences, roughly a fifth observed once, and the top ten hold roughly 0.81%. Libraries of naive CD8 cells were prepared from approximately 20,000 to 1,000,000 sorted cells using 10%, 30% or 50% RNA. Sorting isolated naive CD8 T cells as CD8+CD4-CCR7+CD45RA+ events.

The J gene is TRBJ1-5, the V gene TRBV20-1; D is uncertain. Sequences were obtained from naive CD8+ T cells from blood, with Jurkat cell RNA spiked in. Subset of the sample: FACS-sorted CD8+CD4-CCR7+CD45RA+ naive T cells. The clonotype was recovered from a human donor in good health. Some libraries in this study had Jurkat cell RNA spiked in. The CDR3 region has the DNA TGCAGTGCTAGAGGGCCTAGCACTCAGCCCCAGCATTTT. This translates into CSARGPSTQPQHF.